What follows are 12 T cell receptor beta chains derived from one specimen sequenced in a study of OX40 agonist ivuxolimab in advanced cancers. Generated by immunoSEQ multiplex PCR, the TCRdb table keeps only in-frame clones and is missing some. This sample has around 95,000 clones, with 90% found just once. This material consisted of CD4+ or CD8+ T cells sorted from blood, taken in a trial of the OX40 agonist ivuxolimab. The receptors come from an adult with an advanced solid tumor such as melanoma, head and neck, liver or kidney cancer.

This clone appeared a few times. The chain carries TRBV18 and TRBJ1-1, with D hard to call. Germline V lookup: CDR1 KGHSH, CDR2 LQKENI. Between the trimmed V and J ends, which lost 6 bases and 2 bases, there was a span of 4 bases. The CDR3 totals 11 residues. CDR3 nucleotide sequence: TGTGCCAGCTCCCGAAACACTGAAGCTTTCTTT. The encoded protein is CASSRNTEAFF.

The V call is TRBV9, the J call TRBJ2-1; D call uncertain. The V end was cut by 0 bases, the J end by 0 bases, with 7 bases between. This CDR3 has 15 residues. CDR1 is SGDLS and CDR2 is YYNGEE in the germline V gene. The CDR3 here is CASSVGSGSYNEQFF. The CDR3 DNA follows: TGTGCCAGCAGCGTAGGGTCTGGCTCCTACAATGAGCAGTTCTTC. The full variable domain, in which reference TRBV9 and TRBJ2-1 provide the parts outside the CDR3, is DSGVTQTPKHLITATGQRVTLRCSPRSGDLSVYWYQQSLDQGLQFLIQYYNGEERAKGNILERFSAQQFPDLHSELNLSSLELGDSALYFCASSVGSGSYNEQFFGPGTRLTVL.

The rearrangement links TRBV30 to TRBJ1-6, with 7 nucleotides matching TRBD1. CDR1 is GTSNPN and CDR2 is SVGIG in the germline V gene (reference sequence). The CDR3 has 17 amino acids. V lost 0 bases, J lost 4 bases, and 9 bases stayed unmatched. The CDR3 sequence is CAWSVSRGTAYNSPLHF. Written as DNA, the CDR3 is TGTGCCTGGAGTGTTTCCCGGGGGACAGCTTATAATTCACCCCTCCACTTT.

The genes are TRBV29-1 and TRBJ2-4; D is undetermined. This CDR3 comprises 12 residues. V was clipped by 6 bases and J by 3 bases, with 9 bases between them. Germline values: CDR1 SQVTM, CDR2 ANQGSEA. The CDR3 sequence: CSVRRGKNIQYF. CDR3 in DNA: TGCAGCGTCAGGAGAGGCAAAAACATTCAGTACTTC.

V and J are TRBV4-1 and TRBJ2-7; D is perhaps TRBD1 or TRBD2 (5 bases each). The CDR3 has 20 residues. Germline CDR1 and CDR2: MGHRA and YSYEKL. The V gene lost 0 bases and the J gene lost 0 bases, with 24 bases spanning the gap. The CDR3 DNA reads TGCGCCAGCAGCCAAGAATCCGGGACCAAGTCGCGTCCCAGCTCCTACGAGCAGTACTTC. It specifies CASSQESGTKSRPSSYEQYF.

The chain recombines TRBV29-1 with TRBJ1-4; a weak D match, TRBD1 (5 bases). CDR3 length: 20 residues. The V gene lost 4 bases and the J gene lost 4 bases, with 31 bases spanning the gap. Germline loops: CDR1 SQVTM, CDR2 ANQGSEA. Here the CDR3 DNA reads TGCAGCGTTGGGGGGGTGAGTGGAGGGAGAACCCGGAAAGATAATGAAAAACTGTTTTTT. This translates into CSVGGVSGGRTRKDNEKLFF.

V gene TRBV5-1 combines with J gene TRBJ1-2; no clear D. CDR1 SGHRS and CDR2 YFSETQ come from the germline V gene. The CDR3 length is 13 residues. The V gene lost 4 bases and the J gene lost 8 bases, with 15 bases spanning the gap. CDR3 DNA sequence: TGCGCCAGCAGCCCGGCGCCCATGAGGGGCTACACCTTC. Its translation is CASSPAPMRGYTF.

This clone has only one observation. The chain carries TRBV6-5 and TRBJ2-1; D call uncertain. The CDR3 contains 15 residues. Germline V lookup: CDR1 MNHEY, CDR2 SVGAGI. V shed 4 bases and J shed 0 bases, with 10 bases lying between them. CDR3 protein: CASSFRMSSYNEQFF. CDR3 nucleotides: TGTGCCAGCAGTTTTCGTATGAGCTCCTACAATGAGCAGTTCTTC.

This chain's CDR3 is CASSPRPDYEQYF. The CDR3 DNA is TGTGCCAGCAGTCCGCGGCCAGACTACGAGCAGTACTTC. V is TRBV6-1 and J is TRBJ2-7, with D unclear. V was clipped by 5 bases and J by 3 bases, with 11 bases between them. This CDR3 has 13 amino acids. The germline CDR1 and CDR2 sequences are MNHNS and SASEGT.

V usage is TRBV10-1 and J usage is TRBJ1-1; no reliable D call. Germline V lookup: CDR1 WNHNN, CDR2 SYGVQD (reference sequence). Between the trimmed V and J ends, which lost 1 base and 1 base, there was a span of 4 bases. The CDR3 length is 13 residues. The CDR3 nucleotides are TGCGCCAGCAGTGAGTACGGGAACACTGAAGCTTTCTTT. This codes for CASSEYGNTEAFF.

The chain has TRBV5-1 and TRBJ2-4, with TRBD2 as a possible D gene (5 bases). The CDR3 spans 15 residues. Between the trimmed V and J ends, which lost 0 bases and 3 bases, there was a span of 10 bases. CDR1 and CDR2 (germline): SGHRS, YFSETQ. The CDR3 DNA reads as TGCGCCAGCAGCTTGGCCGATCGGGACAAAAACATTCAGTACTTC. Amino acid sequence: CASSLADRDKNIQYF.

V and J are TRBV11-1 and TRBJ2-7, with TRBD1 as a possible D gene (5 bases). CDR1 and CDR2 (germline): SGHAT, FQDESV (reference sequence). V lost 0 bases, J lost 1 base, and 10 bases lay in between. This CDR3 region has 15 residues. The CDR3 region has the DNA TGTGCCAGCAGCTTAGCGCAGGGCCGGTCCTACGAGCAGTACTTC. Translation gives CASSLAQGRSYEQYF.